These T cell receptor beta chains were read from a single sample in a study of blood T cell repertoires in COVID-19. Assay: immunoSEQ multiplex PCR; the TCRdb copy retains only in-frame clones and omits some. The sample yields over 100,000 clones, over 70% seen once. The sequenced sample consisted of peripheral blood. The receptors were sampled from a human donor in a cohort sampled during active or convalescent COVID-19. The CDR3 runs from the conserved cysteine through the conserved F or W. The D gene is left open where the match is weak. Size is stated for part of the rows, as once, few or many counts, or as a class when the clone is expanded.

>TRBD2|TRBJ2-1|TRBV12-5|NA
TGTGCTAGTGGTTTGACCAGCGGGGTCTACAATGAGCAGTTCTTC
CASGLTSGVYNEQFF
>TRBD1|TRBJ1-1|TRBV7-9|few
TGTGCCAGCAGGAGAGGGGGCGGGTTGAACACTGAAGCTTTCTTT
CASRRGGGLNTEAFF
>TRBD2|TRBJ2-1|TRBV14|NA
TGTGCCAGCAGCCAAACTAGCGGGAGGGCCGTGGAGCAGTTCTTC
CASSQTSGRAVEQFF
>NA|TRBJ2-3|TRBV19|NA
TGTGCCAGTAGTATACAGGGCCGCACAGATACGCAGTATTTT
CASSIQGRTDTQYF
>NA|TRBJ2-1|TRBV6-5|NA
TGTGCCACCCTAAGGGCGGGCTCCAATGAGCAGTTCTTC
CATLRAGSNEQFF
>NA|TRBJ2-2|TRBV6-2/TRBV6-3|NA
TGTGCCAGCAGTCCCACTAGGGCGGGGAACACCGGGGAGCTGTTTTTT
CASSPTRAGNTGELFF
>NA|TRBJ2-7|TRBV6-6|NA
TGTGCCAGCAGTTACACAGGGTCGACCTACGAGCAGTACTTC
CASSYTGSTYEQYF
>NA|TRBJ2-7|TRBV20-1|few
TGCAGTGCTAGTCTAGGGGCTCGCGGCTACGAGCAGTACTTC
CSASLGARGYEQYF
>TRBD2|TRBJ2-1|TRBV7-2|NA
TGTGCCAGCAGCTTACGAGGACTAGCGGGTGGGTGGTTTTACAATGAGCAGTTCTTC
CASSLRGLAGGWFYNEQFF
>NA|TRBJ1-2|TRBV6-2/TRBV6-3|NA
TGTGCCAGCAGCACAAATCATGGCTACACCTTC
CASSTNHGYTF
>TRBD1|TRBJ1-2|TRBV9|NA
TGTGCCAGCAGCGCCCTTAGACAGGGACGGGGTGGCTACACCTTC
CASSALRQGRGGYTF
>TRBD2|TRBJ2-1|TRBV7-2|NA
TGTGCCAGCAGCTCAGCTAGCGGGAGTTACAATGAGCAGTTCTTC
CASSSASGSYNEQFF
>TRBD2|TRBJ2-2|TRBV7-3|NA
TGTGCCAGCAGCTTTGGCGGGAGGGCCGGGGAGCTGTTTTTT
CASSFGGRAGELFF
>TRBD2|TRBJ2-7|TRBV6-2/TRBV6-3|NA
TGTGCCAGCAGTTACCCGCTATTGAGCGGGACCTCCTACGAGCAGTACTTC
CASSYPLLSGTSYEQYF
>TRBD1|TRBJ1-2|TRBV7-3|once
TGTGCCAGCAGCCTCACCCCCGGGACAGGCCCCACCCATAGCTATGGCTACACCTTC
CASSLTPGTGPTHSYGYTF
>TRBD1|TRBJ1-4|TRBV11-2|NA
TGTGCCAGCAGCTTCGCAGGGGGCGGTGGCGAAAAACTGTTTTTT
CASSFAGGGGEKLFF
>NA|TRBJ2-2|TRBV23-1|once
TGCGCCAGCAGACCGGGACAACCCCGCTCCGGGGAGCTGTTTTTT
CASRPGQPRSGELFF
>NA|TRBJ1-4|TRBV5-4|NA
TGTGCCAGCAGCTTGGTCAGTAATGAAAAACTGTTTTTT
CASSLVSNEKLFF
>NA|TRBJ2-1|TRBV5-8|NA
TGTGCCAGCAGCTTGATGAGGGGGGGGCTTCAGTTCTTC
CASSLMRGGLQFF
>NA|TRBJ2-7|TRBV11-3|NA
TGTGCCAGCAGCCGGGGGACTCCTTACTCCTACGAGCAGTACTTC
CASSRGTPYSYEQYF
>NA|TRBJ2-2|TRBV19|NA
TGTGCCACAAACGGAGCAGGGGTGTCCGGGGAGCTGTTTTTT
CATNGAGVSGELFF
>TRBD2|TRBJ2-1|TRBV29-1|NA
TGCAGCGTTCTAGGACTAGCGGGAGCCAAAAATGAGCAGTTCTTC
CSVLGLAGAKNEQFF
>TRBD1|TRBJ2-5|TRBV18|NA
TGTGCCAGCACTGGACAGGGTTTACCTGTGACCCAGTACTTC
CASTGQGLPVTQYF
>NA|TRBJ2-1|TRBV7-2|NA
TGTGCCAGCAGCTTGAGTTGGAGCTCCTACAATGAGCAGTTCTTC
CASSLSWSSYNEQFF
>NA|TRBJ1-6|TRBV28|NA
TGTGCCAGCAGTTTAGGGGCGGCCTATAATTCACCCCTCCACTTT
CASSLGAAYNSPLHF
>NA|TRBJ2-3|TRBV20-1|NA
TGCAGTGCTAGTAGTGGGGCGGTCTTTCGGGCAACCACAGATACGCAGTATTTT
CSASSGAVFRATTDTQYF
>NA|TRBJ2-3|TRBV7-3|NA
TGTGCCAGCAGCTTGGGACATACCACAGATACGCAGTATTTT
CASSLGHTTDTQYF
>TRBD2|TRBJ2-5|TRBV5-8|NA
TGTGCCAGCAGCCCAGGCGGACTAGCGGGAGAAGAGACCCAGTACTTC
CASSPGGLAGEETQYF
>TRBD2|TRBJ2-7|TRBV4-3|once
TGCGCCAGCAGCCACTCCGGGACTAGCGGTTTCTACGAGCAGTACTTC
CASSHSGTSGFYEQYF
>NA|TRBJ1-1|TRBV7-2|few
TGTGCCAGCATTCTACAGGGAAATACTGAAGCTTTCTTT
CASILQGNTEAFF
>TRBD1|TRBJ2-3|TRBV27|NA
TGTGCCAGTACCTTCTGGGGACAGAGGGCCCCAGATACGCAGTATTTT
CASTFWGQRAPDTQYF
>NA|TRBJ1-1|TRBV19|NA
TGTGCCAGTAGTATAGGTCAAGGCGGGCCTTTAAAGACTGAAGCTTTCTTT
CASSIGQGGPLKTEAFF
>NA|TRBJ2-3|TRBV19|NA
TGTGCCAGTAGTATTGGACAGCTCCCCTACACAGATACGCAGTATTTT
CASSIGQLPYTDTQYF
>TRBD2|TRBJ2-7|TRBV6-6|NA
TGTGCCAGCGGCCTAGCGGGTATGTCCTACGAGCAGTACTTC
CASGLAGMSYEQYF
>NA|TRBJ2-1|TRBV6-6|NA
TGTGCCAGCAGTTACTCCGAGTTGATATACAATGAGCAGTTCTTC
CASSYSELIYNEQFF
>TRBD1|TRBJ2-6|TRBV19|NA
TGTGCCAGTAGTTCCCCCAGACAGGGTATCTCTGGGGCCAACGTCTTGACTTTC
CASSSPRQGISGANVLTF
>TRBD1|TRBJ2-5|TRBV19|NA
TGTGCCAGCGCAACAGGGGCCCAAGAGACCCAGTACTTC
CASATGAQETQYF
>TRBD1|TRBJ2-4|TRBV25-1|NA
TGTGCCAGCGGGGACAGAGCCAAAAACATTCAGTACTTC
CASGDRAKNIQYF
>NA|TRBJ2-1|TRBV11-2|NA
TGTGCCAGCAGCTTAGGCGGCGGGGGCCTCTACAATGAGCAGTTCTTC
CASSLGGGGLYNEQFF
>NA|TRBJ1-1|TRBV4-3|NA
TGCGCCAGCAGCCAAGATGTCGGTTACACTGAAGCTTTCTTT
CASSQDVGYTEAFF
>NA|TRBJ2-1|TRBV6-5|NA
TGTGCCAGCGGGTCTAGCCGCTACAATGAGCAGTTCTTC
CASGSSRYNEQFF
>TRBD1|TRBJ1-2|TRBV4-3|NA
TGCGCCAGCAGCCAAGATTTGAGGACAGGGAACTATGGCTACACCTTC
CASSQDLRTGNYGYTF
>TRBD1|TRBJ1-2|TRBV9|NA
TGTGCCAGCAGCGTAGTCGGGACAGGGTTTATACAGAATGGCTACACCTTC
CASSVVGTGFIQNGYTF
>TRBD1|TRBJ1-2|TRBV11-3|NA
TGTGCCAGCAGCTTAGGGGAACAGGGGTTATGGGTGACAGATGGCTACACCTTC
CASSLGEQGLWVTDGYTF
>TRBD2|TRBJ2-7|TRBV7-8|NA
TGTGCCAGCAGCTTAGGGGCCCCCGGGACTAGCGGGAGGAGGGGCTACGAGCAGTACTTC
CASSLGAPGTSGRRGYEQYF
>NA|TRBJ1-1|TRBV10-1|NA
TGCGCCAGCAGTGAGGGAGTGAACACTGAAGCTTTCTTT
CASSEGVNTEAFF
>TRBD1|TRBJ2-2|TRBV18|NA
TGTGCCAGCTCACCTCCACAGGGGCTTAACACCGGGGAGCTGTTTTTT
CASSPPQGLNTGELFF
>TRBD1|TRBJ1-4|TRBV5-1|NA
TGCGCCAGCAGCTCCGGGACAGGGGTAACTAATGAAAAACTGTTTTTT
CASSSGTGVTNEKLFF
>NA|TRBJ1-3|TRBV25-1|NA
TGTGCCAGCAGTGGTTCGAGGGCGGGGGCAGGCTCTGGAAACACCATATATTTT
CASSGSRAGAGSGNTIYF
>NA|TRBJ2-5|TRBV5-4|NA
TGTGCCACCCAGAGAGGAGTGGCGGAGACCCAGTACTTC
CATQRGVAETQYF